This T cell receptor (beta chain) was observed in a study of Ad26.COV2.S vaccination and SARS-CoV-2 variants. The assay was immunoSEQ multiplex PCR, and TCRdb's table has in-frame clones only and misses some. Of under 300,000 clones detected, approximately 90% appear once; the ten largest clones hold under 3%. The treatment was: 15 to 20 received Ad26.COV2.S at low or high dose, single or two shots; roughly five received placebo; per-sample allocation not given. The study sampled participants on day 63 after the first vaccine or placebo injection. The vaccine antigen was prefusion-stabilized Wuhan SARS-CoV-2 spike. The receptor comes from a person between 18 and 60 years old who received the Ad26.COV2.S COVID-19 vaccine or a placebo. This material consisted of peripheral blood, taken in a trial of Ad26.COV2.S vaccine versus placebo.

CDR3 nucleotides: TGTGCCAGCAGGTCCACCCGCTCTAGCACAGATACGCAGTATTTT. Amino acid sequence: CASRSTRSSTDTQYF. The V and J genes are TRBV7-9 and TRBJ2-3; no definite D call. The V gene lost 6 bases and the J gene lost 0 bases, with 13 bases spanning the gap. This CDR3 is built from 15 residues. Germline CDR1 is SEHNR and CDR2 is FQNEAQ (reference sequence).